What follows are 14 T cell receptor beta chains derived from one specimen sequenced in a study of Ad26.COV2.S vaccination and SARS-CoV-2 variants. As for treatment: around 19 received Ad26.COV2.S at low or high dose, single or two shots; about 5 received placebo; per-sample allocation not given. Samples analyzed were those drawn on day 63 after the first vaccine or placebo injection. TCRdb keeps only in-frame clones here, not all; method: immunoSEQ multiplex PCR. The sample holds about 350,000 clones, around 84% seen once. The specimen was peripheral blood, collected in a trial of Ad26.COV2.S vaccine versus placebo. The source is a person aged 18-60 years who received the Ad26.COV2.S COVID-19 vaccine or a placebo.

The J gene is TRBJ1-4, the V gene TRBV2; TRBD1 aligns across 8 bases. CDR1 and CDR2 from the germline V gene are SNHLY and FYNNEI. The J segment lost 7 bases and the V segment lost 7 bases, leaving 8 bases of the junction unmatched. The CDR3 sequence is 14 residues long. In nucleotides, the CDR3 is TGTGCCAGCAAGGGATGGACAGGGAGTGAAAAACTGTTTTTT. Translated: CASKGWTGSEKLFF.

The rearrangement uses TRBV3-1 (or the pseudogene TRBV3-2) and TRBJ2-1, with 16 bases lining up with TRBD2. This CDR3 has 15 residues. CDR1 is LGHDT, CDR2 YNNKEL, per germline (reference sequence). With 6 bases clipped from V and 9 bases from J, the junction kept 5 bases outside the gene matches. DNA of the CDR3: TGTGCCAGCAGAGGGACTAGCGGGAGGGCCACTGAGCAGTTCTTC. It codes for CASRGTSGRATEQFF.

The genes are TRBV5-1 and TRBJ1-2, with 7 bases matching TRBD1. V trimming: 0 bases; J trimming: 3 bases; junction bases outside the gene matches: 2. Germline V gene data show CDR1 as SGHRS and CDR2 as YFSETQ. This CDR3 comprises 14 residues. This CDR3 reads CASSLADRDYGYTF. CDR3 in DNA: TGCGCCAGCAGCTTGGCCGACAGGGACTATGGCTACACCTTC.

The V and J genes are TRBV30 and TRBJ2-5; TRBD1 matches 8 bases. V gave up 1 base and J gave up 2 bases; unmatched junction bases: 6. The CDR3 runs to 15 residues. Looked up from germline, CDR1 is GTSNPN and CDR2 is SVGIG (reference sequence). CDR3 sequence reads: CAWSGDRRQQETQYF. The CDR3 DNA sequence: TGTGCCTGGAGTGGGGACAGGAGACAACAAGAGACCCAGTACTTC.

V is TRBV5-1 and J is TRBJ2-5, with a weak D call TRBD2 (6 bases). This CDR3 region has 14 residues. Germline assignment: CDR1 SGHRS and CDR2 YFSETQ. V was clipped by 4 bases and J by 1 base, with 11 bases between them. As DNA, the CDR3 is TGCGCCAGCAGCCGGGGACTGGGCCAAGAGACCCAGTACTTC. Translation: CASSRGLGQETQYF. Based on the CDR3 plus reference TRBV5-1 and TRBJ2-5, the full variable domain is KAGVTQTPRYLIKTRGQQVTLSCSPISGHRSVSWYQQTPGQGLQFLFEYFSETQRNKGNFPGRFSGRQFSNSRSEMNVSTLELGDSALYLCASSRGLGQETQYFGPGTRLLVL.

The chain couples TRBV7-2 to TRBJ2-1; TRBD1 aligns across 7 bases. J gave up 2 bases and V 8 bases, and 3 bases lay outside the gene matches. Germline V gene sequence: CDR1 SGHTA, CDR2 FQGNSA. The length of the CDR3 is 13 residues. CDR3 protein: CASWDRTYNEQFF. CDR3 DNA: TGTGCCAGCTGGGACAGAACCTACAATGAGCAGTTCTTC.

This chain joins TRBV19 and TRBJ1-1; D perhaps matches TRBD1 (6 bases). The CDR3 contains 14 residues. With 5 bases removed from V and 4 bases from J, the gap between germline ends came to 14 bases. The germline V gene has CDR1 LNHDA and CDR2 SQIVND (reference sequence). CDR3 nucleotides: TGTGCCAGTAGTGTTGTACAGGGTTTCACTGAAGCTTTCTTT. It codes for CASSVVQGFTEAFF. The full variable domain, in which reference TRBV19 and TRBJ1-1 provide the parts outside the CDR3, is DGGITQSPKYLFRKEGQNVTLSCEQNLNHDAMYWYRQDPGQGLRLIYYSQIVNDFQKGDIAEGYSVSREKKESFPLTVTSAQKNPTAFYLCASSVVQGFTEAFFGQGTRLTVV.

The CDR3 region has the DNA TGTGCCAGCAGTTTGGTCTTTAACACTGAAGCTTTCTTT. Encoded protein: CASSLVFNTEAFF. The gene calls are TRBV27 and TRBJ1-1, with unresolved D. V dropped 3 bases and J dropped 2 bases, with 7 bases sitting between them. CDR3 length: 13 residues. Germline V lookup: CDR1 MNHEY, CDR2 SMNVEV (reference sequence).

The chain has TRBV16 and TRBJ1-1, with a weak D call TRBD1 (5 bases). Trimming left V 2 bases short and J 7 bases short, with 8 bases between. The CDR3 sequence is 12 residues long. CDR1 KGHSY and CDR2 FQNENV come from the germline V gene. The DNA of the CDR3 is TGTGCCAGCAGCCAACGGGGGATTGAAGCTTTCTTT. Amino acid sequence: CASSQRGIEAFF.

CDR3 sequence: CARTGVAGELFF. For the CDR3, the DNA is TGTGCCCGGACAGGGGTCGCCGGGGAGCTGTTTTTT. The chain is built from TRBV30 and TRBJ2-2; 9 positions agree with TRBD1. Germline CDR1 GTSNPN, CDR2 SVGIG (reference sequence). The J segment lost 6 bases and the V segment lost 8 bases, leaving 4 bases of the junction unmatched. The CDR3 sequence is 12 residues long.

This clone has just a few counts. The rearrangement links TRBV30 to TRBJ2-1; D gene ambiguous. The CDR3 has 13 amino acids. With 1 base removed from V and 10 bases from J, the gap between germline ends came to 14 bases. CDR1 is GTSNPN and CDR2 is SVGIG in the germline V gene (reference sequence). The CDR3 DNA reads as TGTGCCTGGAGTGCCGCCCAGTCTGGGGAGCAGTTCTTC. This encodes CAWSAAQSGEQFF.

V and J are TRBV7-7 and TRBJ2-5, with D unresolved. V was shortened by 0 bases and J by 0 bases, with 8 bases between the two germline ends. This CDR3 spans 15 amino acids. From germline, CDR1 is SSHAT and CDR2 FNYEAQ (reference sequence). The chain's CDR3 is CASSLARSDQETQYF. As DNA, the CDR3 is TGTGCCAGCAGCTTAGCTCGGAGCGACCAAGAGACCCAGTACTTC. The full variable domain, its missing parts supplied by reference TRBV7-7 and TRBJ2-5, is GAGVSQSPRYKVTKRGQDVTLRCDPISSHATLYWYQQALGQGPEFLTYFNYEAQPDKSGLPSDRFSAERPEGSISTLTIQRTEQRDSAMYRCASSLARSDQETQYFGPGTRLLVL.

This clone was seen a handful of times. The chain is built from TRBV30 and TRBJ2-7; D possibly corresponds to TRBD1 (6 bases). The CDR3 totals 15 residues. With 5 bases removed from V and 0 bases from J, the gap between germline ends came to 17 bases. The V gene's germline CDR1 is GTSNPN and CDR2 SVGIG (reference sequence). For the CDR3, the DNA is TGTGCCTGGTCTCCCGGGACAAGGAGCTCCTACGAGCAGTACTTC. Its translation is CAWSPGTRSSYEQYF.

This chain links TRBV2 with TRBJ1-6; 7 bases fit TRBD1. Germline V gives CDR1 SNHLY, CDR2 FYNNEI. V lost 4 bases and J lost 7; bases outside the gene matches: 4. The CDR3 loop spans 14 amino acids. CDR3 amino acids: CASSAGTANSPLHF. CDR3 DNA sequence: TGTGCCAGCAGTGCCGGGACAGCAAATTCACCCCTCCACTTT.